This entry lists 31 T cell receptor beta chains sequenced from one sample in a study of T cells after yellow fever vaccination. A single record per CDR3 protein comes from TCRdb applying MiXCR to the 5' RACE reads. The profile shows about 74,000 distinct CDR3 sequences, approximately 7% of them singletons. The sample in question was CD8+ T cells sorted from PBMCs, obtained about 5 days after the first yellow fever vaccination. These receptors were obtained from a man younger than 30 who received the YFV17D yellow fever vaccine.

This clonotype has a count of ten or more. The rearrangement links TRBV2 to TRBJ2-7, with D hard to call. With 2 bases removed from V and 2 bases from J, the gap between germline ends came to 10 bases. The CDR3 length is 14 residues. Germline CDR1 SNHLY, CDR2 FYNNEI. The CDR3 nucleotides read TGTGCCAGCAGTGAACGAAGCGCCGCCTACGAGCAGTACGTC. It encodes CASSERSAAYEQYV.

This clonotype was counted at least ten times. This rearrangement joins TRBV5-1 to TRBJ2-7, with 7 nucleotides matching TRBD1. V lost 0 bases to trimming and J lost 2 bases; unmatched junction nucleotides: 2. The V gene's germline CDR1 is SGHRS and CDR2 YFSETQ. The length of the CDR3 is 14 residues. CDR3 sequence: CASSLVDRTYEQYF. CDR3 coding DNA: TGCGCCAGCAGCTTGGTGGACAGGACCTACGAGCAGTACTTC. The whole variable domain, remainder taken from reference TRBV5-1 and TRBJ2-7, is KAGVTQTPRYLIKTRGQQVTLSCSPISGHRSVSWYQQTPGQGLQFLFEYFSETQRNKGNFPGRFSGRQFSNSRSEMNVSTLELGDSALYLCASSLVDRTYEQYFGPGTRLTVT.

The chain joins TRBV4-2 to TRBJ2-1, with 7 bases identical to TRBD1. The CDR3 is made up of 15 amino acids. The V gene end was trimmed by 4 bases and the J gene end by 8 bases; junction bases not matched to a gene: 11. The germline V gene encodes CDR1 LGHNA and CDR2 YNFKEQ. CDR3 amino acids: CASSLGDSSSDEQFF. The CDR3 coding sequence is TGTGCCAGCAGCCTAGGGGACAGTAGTTCCGATGAGCAGTTCTTC.

This clonotype was counted many times. V is TRBV7-9 and J is TRBJ2-1, with D unclear. CDR3 length equals 12 residues. The V gene's germline CDR1 is SEHNR and CDR2 FQNEAQ (reference sequence). Trimming pared 5 bases from V and 8 bases from J, leaving 10 bases between. The CDR3 sequence is CASSPDPHEQFF. The CDR3 nucleotides read TGTGCCAGCAGCCCCGACCCCCATGAGCAGTTCTTC.

This clonotype was detected many times. The chain combines TRBV14 with TRBJ2-7; 9 nucleotides agree with TRBD2. Germline-derived CDR1 and CDR2 are SGHDN and FVKESK. The CDR3 has 16 amino acids. The V gene end was trimmed by 2 bases and the J gene end by 6 bases; junction bases not matched to a gene: 11. CDR3 in amino acids: CASSQISGGPTGEQYF. CDR3 DNA sequence: TGTGCCAGCAGCCAAATTAGCGGGGGCCCGACGGGCGAGCAGTACTTC.

This clonotype was counted between two and nine times. This chain links TRBV12-3 or TRBV12-4 with TRBJ1-2, with a tentative D call TRBD1 (6 bases). The CDR3 totals 11 residues. Trimming took off 6 bases at V and 6 bases at J, with 8 bases between the two ends. The CDR3 sequence is CASSPGDGYTF. The CDR3 region has the DNA TGTGCCAGCAGCCCAGGGGATGGCTACACCTTC.

A few counts support this clonotype. V and J are TRBV12-3 or TRBV12-4 and TRBJ1-4; 7 bases agree with TRBD1. V was pared by 5 bases and J by 10 bases, with 4 bases of the junction left unmatched. This CDR3 spans 12 amino acids. The CDR3 DNA follows: TGTGCCAGCAGTCCCCGGGACAGAAAACTGTTTTTT. Amino acid sequence: CASSPRDRKLFF.

CDR3 protein: CASSQASPDRVGETQYF. DNA for the CDR3: TGCGCCAGCAGCCAAGCCTCCCCAGACAGGGTAGGGGAGACCCAGTACTTC. J is TRBJ2-5 and V is TRBV4-1, with 7 bases aligning to TRBD1. CDR3 length: 17 amino acids. Germline V gives CDR1 MGHRA, CDR2 YSYEKL. V lost 1 base and J lost 5; bases outside the gene matches: 13.

This clonotype occurred many times. This chain joins TRBV18 and TRBJ2-7; D is unresolved. CDR3 length: 13 residues. V was cut by 2 bases and J by 3 bases, with 8 bases left in between. The V gene's germline CDR1 is KGHSH and CDR2 LQKENI. CDR3 amino acids: CASSPSFNYEQYV. The CDR3 region has the DNA TGTGCCAGCTCACCATCTTTTAACTACGAGCAGTACGTC.

This clonotype came up a few times. This rearrangement joins TRBV6-2 or TRBV6-3 to TRBJ2-3; no clear D. The germline V gene has CDR1 MNHEY and CDR2 SVGEGT. The length of the CDR3 is 13 residues. V lost 11 bases, J lost 3 bases, and 15 bases lay in between. CDR3 protein: CAGSPHGTDTQYF. The DNA for the CDR3 is TGTGCCGGAAGCCCCCACGGAACAGATACGCAGTATTTT.

This clonotype was picked up many times. This chain links TRBV7-6 with TRBJ2-5, with D possibly being TRBD1 or TRBD2 (5 bases each). The V end lost 4 bases, the J end lost 5 bases, and 20 bases lay between the germline ends. CDR1 and CDR2 from the germline V gene are SGHVS and FNYEAQ. CDR3 length: 16 amino acids. CDR3 loop: CASSSPPDGTGETQYF. CDR3 sequence (DNA): TGTGCCAGCAGCTCGCCCCCCGACGGGACCGGGGAGACCCAGTACTTC.

This clonotype was observed at least ten times. The chain is built from TRBV18 and TRBJ1-1; no clear D. Germline assignment: CDR1 KGHSH and CDR2 LQKENI. The ends were cut back, 3 bases at V and 1 base at J, with 9 bases in the middle. CDR3 length: 14 amino acids. Here the CDR3 reads CASSPGTPNTEAFF. The CDR3 DNA reads as TGTGCCAGCTCACCTGGTACGCCGAACACTGAAGCTTTCTTT.

The table lists this clonotype with a few counts. This chain uses TRBV4-1 with TRBJ1-1, with TRBD1 as a possible D gene (5 bases). V was pared by 3 bases and J by 4 bases, with 6 bases between. Germline lookup yields CDR1 MGHRA and CDR2 YSYEKL. The CDR3 has 12 residues. The CDR3 sequence: CASSHQGTEAFF. The DNA of the CDR3 is TGCGCCAGCAGCCACCAGGGCACTGAAGCTTTCTTT.

This clonotype has only a few counts. The J gene is TRBJ2-7, the V gene TRBV27; 7 positions match TRBD2. Germline V gene data show CDR1 as MNHEY and CDR2 as SMNVEV (reference sequence). The CDR3 runs 14 residues. The J segment lost 1 base and the V segment lost 6 bases, leaving 6 bases of the junction unmatched. For the CDR3, the DNA is TGTGCCAGCAGCTGGGGGGGTCCGTCCTACGAGCAGTACTTC. It translates to CASSWGGPSYEQYF.

This rearrangement joins TRBV7-2 to TRBJ2-7; 10 bases are a match to TRBD2. Losses at the gene ends were 2 bases for V and 6 bases for J; bases not matched to a gene: 7. The CDR3 has 15 amino acids. CDR1 SGHTA and CDR2 FQGNSA come from the germline V gene. The CDR3 bases are TGTGCCAGCAGCTTAAGAGCGGGGGGGTATGTCGAGCAGTACGTC. It translates to CASSLRAGGYVEQYV.

A single count supports this clonotype. CDR3: CARSPRGLGNEQFF. The CDR3 coding sequence is TGTGCCAGGAGCCCCCGGGGCCTGGGGAATGAGCAGTTCTTC. This chain uses TRBV5-3 with TRBJ2-1, with D possibly being TRBD1 or TRBD2 (5 bases each). TRBV5-3 falls under the ORF class, with uncertain function. Deletions cut 8 bases from V and 7 bases from J, with 19 bases between. CDR3 length: 14 residues.

With regard to this clonotype: A much larger clone lies one base from this, so it may be a read error. This rearrangement joins TRBV5-1 to TRBJ2-1; D ambiguous. The CDR3 length is 13 residues. Germline V CDR1 and CDR2: SGHRS, YFSETQ. The ends were cut back, 1 base at V and 8 bases at J, with 10 bases in the middle. As DNA, the CDR3 is TGCGCCAGCAGCTTGCTACATTTAGATGAGCAGTTCTTC. Its protein is CASSLLHLDEQFF.

This clonotype appeared many times. The chain uses TRBV2 and TRBJ2-7; D unclear. CDR1 is SNHLY and CDR2 is FYNNEI in the germline V gene. This CDR3 region has 15 residues. Trimming took 4 bases from V and 1 from J, leaving 14 bases between them. CDR3 amino acids: CASSVTFAPSYEQYV. The CDR3 DNA sequence: TGTGCCAGCAGTGTAACGTTCGCACCGTCCTACGAGCAGTACGTC.

This clonotype was seen only a few times. V usage is TRBV5-4 and J usage is TRBJ2-5; TRBD2 matches 7 bases. Unmatched junction bases numbered 10, after V lost 4 bases and J lost 7 bases. The CDR3 spans 14 residues. Germline CDR1 and CDR2: SGHNT and YYREEE (reference sequence). This CDR3 reads CASSPSSGEGTQYF. DNA for the CDR3: TGTGCCAGCAGCCCCTCCAGCGGGGAGGGGACCCAGTACTTC.

With regard to this clonotype: With a much larger clone just one base away, this may be a read error. The chain is built from TRBV29-1 and TRBJ2-5; 9 nucleotides match TRBD2. V lost 5 bases to trimming and J lost 4 bases; unmatched junction nucleotides: 5. The CDR3 spans 13 residues. Germline V gene data show CDR1 as SQVTM and CDR2 as ANQGSEA. The CDR3 spells CSVRTGLAETQYF. The CDR3 DNA sequence: TGCAGCGTTCGCACGGGACTAGCAGAGACCCAGTACTTC.

This sequence joins TRBV7-2 and TRBJ2-1; tentative D call: TRBD1 (6 bases). V was trimmed by 5 bases and J by 6 bases, leaving 17 bases between them. This CDR3 contains 15 residues. The germline CDR1 and CDR2 sequences are SGHTA and FQGNSA. CDR3 in amino acids: CASSPTGTLFNEQFF. Written as DNA, the CDR3 is TGTGCCAGCAGCCCGACAGGAACCCTCTTCAATGAGCAGTTCTTC.

This sequence joins TRBV9 and TRBJ2-5; TRBD2 might be the D (5 bases). Germline V gene lookup returns CDR1 SGDLS and CDR2 YYNGEE. The CDR3 sequence is 16 residues long. V was pared by 4 bases and J by 4 bases, with 20 bases between. CDR3 loop: CASSLATTAGGETQYF. The CDR3 coding sequence is TGTGCCAGCAGCCTGGCTACTACGGCTGGAGGAGAGACCCAGTACTTC.

The J gene is TRBJ2-7, the V gene TRBV2; possible D gene TRBD1, 5 bases. Germline loops: CDR1 SNHLY, CDR2 FYNNEI. V lost 5 bases to trimming and J lost 2 bases, with 13 bases between them. The CDR3 runs to 14 residues. The CDR3 nucleotides read TGTGCCAGCAGTCCTGCGACAGTCGCCTACGAGCAGTACTTC. Translation: CASSPATVAYEQYF.

This clonotype showed up many times. The CDR3 nucleotides read TGTGCCAGCAGTTACTCGACTAGCTCCTACGAGCAGTACGTC. Protein: CASSYSTSSYEQYV. This chain links TRBV6-2 or TRBV6-3 with TRBJ2-7; TRBD2 might be the D (6 bases). Trimming took off 0 bases at V and 0 bases at J, with 6 bases between the two ends. CDR3 length: 14 amino acids. The germline CDR1 and CDR2 sequences are MNHEY and SVGEGT.

This clonotype was seen more than once but under ten times. The chain recombines TRBV6-4 with TRBJ2-7, with 10 bases identical to TRBD2. After removal of 3 bases from V and 3 bases from J, the junction contained 8 bases not matched to a gene. CDR3 length equals 16 residues. Germline values: CDR1 MRHNA, CDR2 SNTAGT. The CDR3 DNA reads as TGTGCCAGCAGTGAGAAAGCGGGGGGGTATAACTACGAGCAGTACTTC. Its protein is CASSEKAGGYNYEQYF.

At least ten counts were recorded for this clonotype. The chain links TRBV6-2 or TRBV6-3 to TRBJ1-4; the D is unclear. The CDR3 length is 16 residues. Trimming took off 5 bases at V and 7 bases at J, with 20 bases between the two ends. Per germline, CDR1 MNHEY and CDR2 SVGEGT. The CDR3 region is CASSHRGGTGGEKLFF. The CDR3 DNA reads TGTGCCAGCAGTCACCGCGGTGGCACTGGCGGTGAAAAACTGTTTTTT.

This clonotype was found many times. The CDR3 DNA sequence: TGCAGCGTGGAGGGTAGCGGGGGGATTTCCTACAATGAGCAGTTCTTC. Amino acids: CSVEGSGGISYNEQFF. The chain combines TRBV29-1 with TRBJ2-1; 10 bases are shared with TRBD2. V lost 6 bases, J lost 1 base, and 9 bases stayed unmatched. The CDR3 runs to 16 residues. CDR1 and CDR2 from the germline V gene are SQVTM and ANQGSEA.

This clonotype showed up many times. The chain has TRBV7-2 and TRBJ1-2, with a tentative D call TRBD1 (5 bases). The CDR3 is 16 residues long. Trimming left V 5 bases short and J 0 bases short, with 16 bases between. Per germline, CDR1 SGHTA and CDR2 FQGNSA. The CDR3 nucleotides read TGTGCCAGCAGCCCCCCTTGGGGCTCGACTAACTATGGCTACACCTTC. Amino acids: CASSPPWGSTNYGYTF. The whole variable domain, remainder taken from reference TRBV7-2 and TRBJ1-2, is GAGVSQSPSNKVTEKGKDVELRCDPISGHTALYWYRQSLGQGLEFLIYFQGNSAPDKSGLPSDRFSAERTGGSVSTLTIQRTQQEDSAVYLCASSPPWGSTNYGYTFGSGTRLTVV.

This clonotype was picked up a small number of times. The chain is built from TRBV5-1 and TRBJ2-7; the D is unclear. Germline V gene lookup returns CDR1 SGHRS and CDR2 YFSETQ. V lost 0 bases and J 6 bases, leaving 10 bases between the germline ends. CDR3 length: 13 residues. In nucleotides, the CDR3 is TGCGCCAGCAGCTTGGACCCCCCCGGCGAGCAGTACTTC. Protein sequence: CASSLDPPGEQYF. The full variable domain, its missing parts supplied by reference TRBV5-1 and TRBJ2-7, is KAGVTQTPRYLIKTRGQQVTLSCSPISGHRSVSWYQQTPGQGLQFLFEYFSETQRNKGNFPGRFSGRQFSNSRSEMNVSTLELGDSALYLCASSLDPPGEQYFGPGTRLTVT.

This chain uses TRBV19 with TRBJ2-3, with unresolved D. Trimming cost V 5 bases and J 2 bases, with 17 bases left between them. Germline CDR1 and CDR2: LNHDA and SQIVND (reference sequence). The CDR3 runs to 16 residues. The CDR3 DNA sequence: TGTGCCAGTAGTGATACGGACGCCGACTTCACAGATACGCAGTATTTT. As protein: CASSDTDADFTDTQYF.

This clonotype occurred a few times. The rearrangement links TRBV27 to TRBJ1-5; D call uncertain. The CDR3 totals 16 residues. V was shortened by 0 bases and J by 0 bases, with 9 bases between the two germline ends. Germline V gives CDR1 MNHEY, CDR2 SMNVEV (reference sequence). The CDR3 region is CASSLSGLSSNQPQHF. DNA of the CDR3: TGTGCCAGCAGTTTATCAGGGTTGAGTAGCAATCAGCCCCAGCATTTT.